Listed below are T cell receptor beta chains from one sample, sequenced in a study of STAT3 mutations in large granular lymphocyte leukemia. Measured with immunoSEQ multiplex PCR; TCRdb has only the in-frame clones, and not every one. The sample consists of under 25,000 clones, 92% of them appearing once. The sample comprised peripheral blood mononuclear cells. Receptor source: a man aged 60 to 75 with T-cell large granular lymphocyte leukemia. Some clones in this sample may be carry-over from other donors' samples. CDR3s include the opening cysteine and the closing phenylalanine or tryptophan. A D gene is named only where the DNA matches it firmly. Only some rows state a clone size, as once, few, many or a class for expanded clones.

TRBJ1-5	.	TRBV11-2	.	TGTGCCAGCAGCCCCCCCGGGGTGGGGAATCAGCCCCAGCATTTT	CASSPPGVGNQPQHF
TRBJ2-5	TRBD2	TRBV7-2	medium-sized	TGTGCCAGCAGCCCGGGACTAGCGGGAGGACGGGAGACCCAGTACTTC	CASSPGLAGGRETQYF
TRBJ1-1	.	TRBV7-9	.	TGTGCCAGCAGCTTCGACAGGACGAACACTGAAGCTTTCTTT	CASSFDRTNTEAFF
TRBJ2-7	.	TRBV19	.	TGTGCCAGTAGTATAGCTAGCTCCTACGAGCAGTACTTC	CASSIASSYEQYF
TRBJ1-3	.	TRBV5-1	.	TGCGCCAGCAGCTTGGCGGCACAGTTCTCTGGAAACACCATATATTTT	CASSLAAQFSGNTIYF
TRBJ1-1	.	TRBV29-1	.	TGCAGCGTACCGTCAGGGCCCAATCAGAGGACTGAAGCTTTCTTT	CSVPSGPNQRTEAFF
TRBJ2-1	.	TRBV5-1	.	TGCGCCAGCAGCCGGACAGTCGTTCCAAACAATGAGCAGTTCTTC	CASSRTVVPNNEQFF
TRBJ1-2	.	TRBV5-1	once	TGCGCCAGCAGCCCGGAAGAGGGGGACGGCGATGGCTACACCTTC	CASSPEEGDGDGYTF
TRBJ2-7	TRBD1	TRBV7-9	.	TGTGCCAGCAGCCCCCGACAGGGTAAAATCGACGAGCAGTACTTC	CASSPRQGKIDEQYF
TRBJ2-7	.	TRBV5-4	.	TGTGCCAGCAGCCACGACCCCACCTACGAGCAGTACTTC	CASSHDPTYEQYF
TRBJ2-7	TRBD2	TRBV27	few	TGTGCCAGCAGCCTTAGCGGGGGGATTTACGAGCAGTACTTC	CASSLSGGIYEQYF
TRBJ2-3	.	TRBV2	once	TGTGCCAGCAGTGAACTGTGGGGCACAGATACGCAGTATTTT	CASSELWGTDTQYF
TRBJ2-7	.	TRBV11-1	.	TGTGCCAGCAGCTTAGTGGGGTTTTACGAGCAGTACTTC	CASSLVGFYEQYF
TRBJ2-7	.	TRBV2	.	TGTGCCAGCAGTGTGGACTCATCCTACGAGCAGTACTTC	CASSVDSSYEQYF
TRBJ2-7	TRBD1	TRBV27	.	TGTGCCAGCAGTGGTCTTAGGACAGGTCTCGAGCAGTACTTC	CASSGLRTGLEQYF
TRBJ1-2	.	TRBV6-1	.	TGTGCCAGCAGTGAAGGCGGGGGCAAGTATGGCTACACCTTC	CASSEGGGKYGYTF
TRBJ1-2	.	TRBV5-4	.	TGTGCCAGCAGCCTCGACGCTTCTGGAGTACTAAGCTACACCTTC	CASSLDASGVLSYTF
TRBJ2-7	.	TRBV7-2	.	TGTGCCAGCAGCTCCCGGGACTTGAGCTCCTACGAGCAGTACTTC	CASSSRDLSSYEQYF
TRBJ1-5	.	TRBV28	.	TGTGCCAGCAGTCTAGAACAGGAGGGGGATCAGCCCCAGCATTTT	CASSLEQEGDQPQHF
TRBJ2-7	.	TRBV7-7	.	TGTGCTAGCAGCTTAGTGGCAGGGGAAGGGGTCTACGAGCAGTACTTC	CASSLVAGEGVYEQYF
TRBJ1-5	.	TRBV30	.	TGTGCGACGGAGAATCAGCCCCAGCATTTT	CATENQPQHF
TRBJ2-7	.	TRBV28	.	TGTGCCAGCAGTCTCACCTACGAGCAGTACTTC	CASSLTYEQYF
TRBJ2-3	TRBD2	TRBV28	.	TGTGCCAGCAGTTTAAGCGGGAGTGAAGATACGCAGTATTTT	CASSLSGSEDTQYF
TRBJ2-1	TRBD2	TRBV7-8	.	TGTGCCAGCAGCTCCCTAGCGGGAGGGCCGGGCGAGCAGTTCTTC	CASSSLAGGPGEQFF
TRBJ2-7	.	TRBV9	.	TGTGCCAGCAGCGTAGGGACCCTGGGTAGCAACGAGCAGTACTTC	CASSVGTLGSNEQYF
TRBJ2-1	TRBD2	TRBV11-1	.	TGTGCCAGCAGCCCTGGGACTAGCGGGTCTAGGCATGGGCAGTTCTTC	CASSPGTSGSRHGQFF
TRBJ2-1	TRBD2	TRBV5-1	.	TGCGCCAGCAGCAGCGGACTAGCGGGAGACAATGAGCAGTTCTTC	CASSSGLAGDNEQFF
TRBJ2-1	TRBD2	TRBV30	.	TGTGCCTGGAGTGTACCTGGACTAGAGGGCGATGAGCAGTTCTTC	CAWSVPGLEGDEQFF
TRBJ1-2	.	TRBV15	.	TGTGCCACCAGCAGAGACCTGGGATGGGGCTACACCTTC	CATSRDLGWGYTF
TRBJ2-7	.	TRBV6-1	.	TGTGCCAGCAGCCCGGAGGGGGGCAGCACCTACGAGCAGTACTTC	CASSPEGGSTYEQYF
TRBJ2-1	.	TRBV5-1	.	TGCGCCAGCAGCTTGGGTCTTACGGGGAATGAGCAGTTCTTC	CASSLGLTGNEQFF
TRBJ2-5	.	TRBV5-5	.	TGTGCCAGCAGTACAGAGGAGGTGGGGAAAGAGACCCAGTACTTC	CASSTEEVGKETQYF
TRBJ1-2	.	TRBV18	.	TGTGCCAGCTCACCGCTCGGGACTCCACAGCCTAACTATGGCTACACCTTC	CASSPLGTPQPNYGYTF
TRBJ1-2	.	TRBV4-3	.	TGCGCCAGCAGCCAGGGGTGGGAGGCCTCCTATGGCTACACCTTC	CASSQGWEASYGYTF
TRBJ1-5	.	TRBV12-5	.	TGTGCTAGTGGTTTGTCACCCGATCAGCCCCAGCATTTT	CASGLSPDQPQHF
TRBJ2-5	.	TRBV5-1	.	TGCGCCAGCAGCTTGGCTACTCCGGTGGGAGAGACCCAGTACTTC	CASSLATPVGETQYF
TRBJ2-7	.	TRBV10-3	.	TGTGCCACTCGGCGTACCGGGACTCCCTCCTACGAGCAGTACTTC	CATRRTGTPSYEQYF
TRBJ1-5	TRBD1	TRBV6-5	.	TGTGCCAGCAGACGCGACTTAGGGGGCCAGCCCCAGCATTTT	CASRRDLGGQPQHF
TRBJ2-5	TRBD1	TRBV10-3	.	TGTGCCATCAGGGAAGAGACAGGGAAAGAGACCCAGTACTTC	CAIREETGKETQYF
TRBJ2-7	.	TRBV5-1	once	TGCGCCAGCAGCTTGGCTGGGGGGCCCTTTGACTACTACGAGCAGTACTTC	CASSLAGGPFDYYEQYF
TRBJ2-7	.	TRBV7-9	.	TGTGCCAGCAGCTTGGCAGGGGCATTTTTCTACGAGCAGTACTTC	CASSLAGAFFYEQYF
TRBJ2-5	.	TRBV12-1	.	TGTGCCAGCAGCTTTGGGCAGGGGGGGCCCCAAGAGACCCAGTACTTC	CASSFGQGGPQETQYF
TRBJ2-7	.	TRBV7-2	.	TGTGCCAGCAGCTTAGTTCCCTACGAGCAGTACTTC	CASSLVPYEQYF
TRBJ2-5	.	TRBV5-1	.	TGCGCCAGCAGCTTGGGGGGCCATGGGGGAGAGACCCAGTACTTC	CASSLGGHGGETQYF
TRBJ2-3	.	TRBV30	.	TGTGCCTGGAGTGTAGTCGGGAGCACAGATACGCAGTATTTT	CAWSVVGSTDTQYF
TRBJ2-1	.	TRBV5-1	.	TGCGCCAGCAGCCCCAGCGGGCTAAATGAGCAGTTCTTC	CASSPSGLNEQFF
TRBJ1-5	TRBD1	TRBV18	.	TGTGCCAGCTCACCGGGACAGCCCAATCAGCCCCAGCATTTT	CASSPGQPNQPQHF
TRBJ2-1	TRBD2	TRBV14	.	TGTGCCAGCAGCCAAGTACTTCCGGGACTAGCGGGAGGGACAAATGAGCAGTTCTTC	CASSQVLPGLAGGTNEQFF